This TCR beta chain was sequenced in a study of cytomegalovirus exposure and HLA in healthy donors. Study information: The Caucasian-associated ancestry cluster contained approximately 81% of the roughly 390 genotyped donors. General observations from the study: Investigators reported 150 to 200 TCR beta chains as tied to cytomegalovirus. Associated with HLA alleles at 0.05 false discovery rate in a later analysis were 16,951 TCR beta sequences. Apart from CMV serostatus, no immune exposure information was available.

This PCR relied on a set of 60 Vbeta primers and 13 Jbeta primers. The data were produced by immunoSEQ multiplex PCR, yet TCRdb's version contains in-frame clones alone and is incomplete. The sample lists about 82,000 clones, under 80% occurring once. Turning to this clone: Its antigen is not identified.

This clonotype was sampled from a male donor in good health and CMV-seropositive. Input material: PBMCs.

CDR3 DNA sequence: TGTGCCAGCAGCCAAGATCTGAACAGAGACTATGGCTACACCTTC. It translates to CASSQDLNRDYGYTF. The chain joins TRBV4-2 to TRBJ1-2; no reliable D call. Trimming removed 0 bases from V and 3 bases from J, with 11 bases in between. This CDR3 spans 15 amino acids. Looked up from germline, CDR1 is LGHNA and CDR2 is YNFKEQ.